This TCR beta chain was sequenced during a study of blood T cell repertoires in COVID-19. Study information: Samples representing acute and convalescent COVID-19 were sourced from the United States, Italy and Spain. T cells, B-cell-depleted T cells, or PBMCs provided the cDNA or gDNA that served as material.

Trimming took 5 bases from V and 4 from J; bases not matched to a gene: 5. CDR1 is SGHRS and CDR2 is YFSETQ in the germline V gene. The CDR3 sequence is 13 residues long. Authors' data handling: Quantification of nucleated cells was approximated via reference gene primer amplification. TCRdb's table, derived via immunoSEQ multiplex PCR, lists solely in-frame clones and lacks some. V and J calls and clone size are as listed in that table; D and trimming were resolved from the DNA. The sample shows about 200,000 clones, just over 85% of them seen only once. This clonotype was obtained from a man younger than 45 who had recovered from COVID-19. Sequencing was carried out using peripheral blood. The chain uses TRBV5-1 and TRBJ1-1, with 7 bases that match TRBD1. DNA for the CDR3: TGCGCCAGCAGACAGGGGCCCGGCACTGAAGCTTTCTTT. As protein: CASRQGPGTEAFF.